This note documents a single T cell receptor (beta chain) sequence. In the original processing: It was from reference gene primer amplification that nucleated cell counts were estimated. Sequencing used immunoSEQ multiplex PCR; TCRdb keeps in-frame clones, though not all of them. Clone size and the V and J calls come from that table; the DNA yielded D and trimming. The sample holds about 400,000 clones, approximately 86% seen once. V shed 11 bases, J shed 3 bases, and the junction held 10 bases outside the gene matches. There are 14 residues in the CDR3. Germline CDR1 LNHDA, CDR2 SQIVND (reference sequence). These data belong to a study of blood T cell repertoires in COVID-19. Study context: Samples representing acute and convalescent COVID-19 were sourced from the United States, Italy and Spain.

Sequencing was performed on peripheral blood. V usage is TRBV19 and J usage is TRBJ1-5, with TRBD1 matching over 7 bases. The TCR was taken from an older woman with COVID-19, enrolled during active disease. CDR3 DNA sequence: TGTGCCTCAATGACAGGGCCTTACAATCAGCCCCAGCATTTT. Translated, it gives CASMTGPYNQPQHF.